The clone carrying this T cell receptor (beta chain) was picked up a small number of times. Its antigen is unidentified. The library came from three nested PCR rounds adapted from ARM-PCR protocols. TCRdb reprocessed the multiplex PCR reads with MiXCR, giving one entry per CDR3 protein. The sample yields more than 85,000 distinct CDR3 sequences, less than 75% seen once. The sample belongs to a study of tumor and adjacent non-tumor tissue in lung cancer. For the study at large: The cohort had 12 adenocarcinoma, a couple of squamous cell and 1 small cell patients. Whole-study findings and limits: TCR diversity was significantly greater in tumor than normal lung tissue. In normal lung, the top 100 clones were significantly more dominant than in tumor.

Germline CDR1 SGHAT, CDR2 FQNNGV. The CDR3 loop spans 14 amino acids. J gave up 6 bases and V 3 bases, and 4 bases lay outside the gene matches. RNA was extracted from bulk tissue without any cell sorting. Distant lung tissue was collected more than 3 cm away from the tumor edge. This sequence originates from a young man with non-small cell lung cancer. Sequenced: distant non-tumor lung tissue. This rearrangement joins TRBV11-2 to TRBJ1-1; 10 bases are shared with TRBD1. In DNA form, the CDR3 reads TGTGCCAGCAGCTTGGGACAGGGGATCGCTGAAGCTTTCTTT. Translation: CASSLGQGIAEAFF. Based on the CDR3 plus reference TRBV11-2 and TRBJ1-1, the full variable domain is EAGVAQSPRYKIIEKRQSVAFWCNPISGHATLYWYQQILGQGPKLLIQFQNNGVVDDSQLPKDRFSAERLKGVDSTLKIQPAKLEDSAVYLCASSLGQGIAEAFFGQGTRLTVV.